These 27 T cell receptor beta chains were sequenced from one sample in a study of CD8 T cells in Susac syndrome. RNA, at about 0.45 to 1 ug, was reverse transcribed with random hexamers. TCRdb re-derived calls from the immunoSEQ multiplex PCR reads in MiXCR, one entry per CDR3 protein. The sample has around 130,000 distinct CDR3 sequences; around 95% are singletons. Specimen: CD4+ T cells from PBMCs. The origin of the receptors is a human donor in good health.

This clonotype was seen a single time. The chain joins TRBV7-3 to TRBJ2-1; the D gene is possibly TRBD2 (6 bases). The CDR3 length is 16 residues. V was cut by 5 bases and J by 3 bases, with 17 bases left in between. From germline, CDR1 is SGHTA and CDR2 FQGTGA. The CDR3 protein is CASSPSGLSSYNEQFF. The CDR3 DNA is TGTGCCAGCAGCCCCAGCGGACTATCCAGCTACAATGAGCAGTTCTTC.

J is TRBJ2-3 and V is TRBV30; 14 positions agree with TRBD2. This CDR3 has 16 amino acids. The ends lost 0 bases at V and 11 bases at J; junction bases unmatched: 10. Germline assignment: CDR1 GTSNPN and CDR2 SVGIG (reference sequence). CDR3 loop: CAWSVTAGLAGAVQYF. In DNA, the CDR3 is TGTGCCTGGAGTGTAACGGCGGGACTAGCGGGAGCCGTGCAGTATTTT.

This clonotype was recorded once. The rearrangement uses TRBV6-1 and TRBJ2-6, with 7 bases fitting TRBD1. The V and J ends lost 5 bases and 2 bases, in that order; junction bases with no gene match: 0. CDR3 length: 14 residues. The germline V gene has CDR1 MNHNS and CDR2 SASEGT. CDR3 protein: CASSTGAGANVLTF. In DNA, the CDR3 is TGTGCCAGCAGTACAGGGGCTGGGGCCAACGTCCTGACTTTC.

The chain recombines TRBV23-1 with TRBJ2-7; D not certain. TRBV23-1 is an ORF; its function is uncertain. Trimming stripped 3 bases from V and 0 bases from J, with 3 bases between. The CDR3 covers 12 residues. The CDR3 reads CASSHSSYEQYF. Written as DNA, the CDR3 is TGCGCCAGCAGTCATTCCTCCTACGAGCAGTACTTC.

The rearrangement links TRBV5-1 to TRBJ2-3; 12 bases map to TRBD2. Germline V gives CDR1 SGHRS, CDR2 YFSETQ. With 6 bases clipped from V and 0 bases from J, the junction kept 5 bases outside the gene matches. The CDR3 totals 16 residues. CDR3 sequence reads: CASTSGTSGSTDTQYF. Here the CDR3 DNA reads TGCGCCAGCACGTCCGGGACTAGCGGGAGCACAGATACGCAGTATTTT.

The V and J genes are TRBV20-1 and TRBJ2-1; TRBD2 matches at 8 bases. This CDR3 region has 14 residues. The J segment lost 5 bases and the V segment lost 0 bases, leaving 3 bases of the junction unmatched. Germline values: CDR1 DFQATT, CDR2 SNEGSKA (reference sequence). The chain's CDR3 is CSARDGRADNEQFF. The CDR3, as DNA: TGCAGTGCTAGAGACGGGAGGGCCGACAATGAGCAGTTCTTC.

The rearrangement joins TRBV4-1 to TRBJ2-2, with D possibly being TRBD2 (6 bases). Trimming pared 10 bases from V and 3 bases from J, leaving 27 bases between. This CDR3 contains 18 residues. The germline gives CDR1 MGHRA, CDR2 YSYEKL. Here the CDR3 reads CATGTVLFRERHTGELFF. The CDR3 nucleotides are TGCGCCACCGGTACGGTACTCTTCCGGGAGAGACACACCGGGGAGCTGTTTTTT.

The chain couples TRBV6-1 to TRBJ2-5; D is perhaps TRBD1 (6 bases). CDR1 MNHNS and CDR2 SASEGT come from the germline V gene. The ends were cut back, 3 bases at V and 5 bases at J, with 10 bases in the middle. CDR3 length: 13 residues. This CDR3 is CASSDRGRETQYF. In DNA form, the CDR3 reads TGTGCCAGCAGTGACAGGGGTAGGGAGACCCAGTACTTC.

In its sample, this clonotype was seen once. The chain couples TRBV15 to TRBJ2-5; D not resolved. Trimming removed 5 bases at V and 5 bases at J, with 6 bases between. The CDR3 totals 11 residues. The germline V gene encodes CDR1 LNHNV and CDR2 YYDKDF (reference sequence). The CDR3 bases are TGTGCCACCAGCGAGATGGAGACCCAGTACTTC. Translation gives CATSEMETQYF.

The CDR3 coding sequence is TGTGCCAGCAGTGTGCAGACAGGAGGTTCACCCCTCCACTTT. Its translation: CASSVQTGGSPLHF. The gene calls are TRBV25-1 and TRBJ1-6, with D perhaps matching TRBD1 (6 bases). The CDR3 loop spans 14 amino acids. V gave up 4 bases and J gave up 9 bases, with 13 bases separating them. The germline V gene encodes CDR1 MGHDK and CDR2 SYGVNS.

The chain combines TRBV24-1 with TRBJ2-1; D is ambiguous. Germline V gives CDR1 KGHDR, CDR2 SFDVKD. Trimming left V 4 bases short and J 7 bases short, with 7 bases between. The CDR3 is made up of 12 amino acids. In DNA form, the CDR3 reads TGTGCCACCAGTGAAAGGAATAATGAGCAGTTCTTC. Residues: CATSERNNEQFF.

This clonotype is a singleton in its sample. The gene calls are TRBV13 and TRBJ1-1, with a tentative D call TRBD1 (5 bases). CDR1 is PRHDT, CDR2 FYEKMQ, per germline (reference sequence). The CDR3 is 12 amino acids. V was pared by 5 bases and J by 7 bases, with 11 bases between. In nucleotides, the CDR3 is TGTGCCAGCAGCCTACGGGACTTTGAAGCTTTCTTT. Its translation: CASSLRDFEAFF.

The chain couples TRBV5-6 to TRBJ2-5; 8 positions agree with TRBD1. Losses at the gene ends were 1 base for V and 5 bases for J; bases not matched to a gene: 4. The CDR3 extends over 14 amino acids. Germline lookup yields CDR1 SGHDT and CDR2 YYEEEE. CDR3 DNA sequence: TGTGCCAGCAGCTTGCAGGGGGCAGAGGAGACCCAGTACTTC. Its translation: CASSLQGAEETQYF.

The V and J genes are TRBV19 and TRBJ1-5; weak D call: TRBD1 (5 bases). The CDR3 totals 16 residues. Trimming pared 9 bases from V and 2 bases from J, leaving 20 bases between. Germline V gives CDR1 LNHDA, CDR2 SQIVND (reference sequence). The CDR3 reads CASCPGDFNGNQPQHF. Here the CDR3 DNA reads TGTGCCAGCTGCCCCGGGGACTTTAATGGCAATCAGCCCCAGCATTTT.

This chain joins TRBV18 and TRBJ2-3; 7 bases map to TRBD1. V lost 6 bases and J lost 1; bases outside the gene matches: 7. Germline V gene sequence: CDR1 KGHSH, CDR2 LQKENI. CDR3 length: 15 amino acids. The CDR3 loop reads CASSPTGSGTDTQYF. For the CDR3, the DNA is TGTGCCAGCTCTCCGACAGGGAGCGGCACAGATACGCAGTATTTT.

The chain couples TRBV7-2 to TRBJ2-7; D is ambiguous. Germline CDR1 SGHTA, CDR2 FQGNSA. This CDR3 is 14 amino acids long. Trimming took off 5 bases at V and 2 bases at J, with 13 bases between the two ends. CDR3 bases: TGTGCCAGCAGCCGGCCAGCCTCCGCCTACGAGCAGTACTTC. Its translation: CASSRPASAYEQYF. Using reference TRBV7-2 and TRBJ2-7 for the parts outside the CDR3, the full variable domain is GAGVSQSPSNKVTEKGKDVELRCDPISGHTALYWYRQSLGQGLEFLIYFQGNSAPDKSGLPSDRFSAERTGGSVSTLTIQRTQQEDSAVYLCASSRPASAYEQYFGPGTRLTVT.

The V and J genes are TRBV28 and TRBJ2-4, with D perhaps TRBD2 (6 bases). Trimming removed 6 bases from V and 3 bases from J, with 12 bases in between. Germline assignment: CDR1 MDHEN and CDR2 SYDVKM. The CDR3 is made up of 14 amino acids. Here the CDR3 reads CASRAFSGKNIQYF. The CDR3 nucleotides are TGTGCCAGCAGGGCCTTTAGCGGCAAAAACATTCAGTACTTC.

The chain uses TRBV6-6 and TRBJ2-2, with D hard to call. V was shortened by 3 bases and J by 10 bases, with 3 bases between the two germline ends. CDR1 and CDR2 from the germline V gene are MNHNY and SVGAGI (reference sequence). The length of the CDR3 is 10 residues. CDR3: CASSYSELFF. The DNA for the CDR3 is TGTGCCAGCAGTTATTCGGAGCTGTTTTTT.

V gene TRBV6-2 or TRBV6-3 combines with J gene TRBJ2-4; either TRBD1 or TRBD2 may fit D (5 bases each). The length of the CDR3 is 11 residues. Germline lookup yields CDR1 MNHEY and CDR2 SVGEGT. The V gene lost 7 bases and the J gene lost 16 bases, with 17 bases spanning the gap. CDR3: CASTEGSRSYF. CDR3 DNA: TGTGCCAGCACCGAGGGGAGTCGTAGTTACTTC.

CDR3 amino acids: CASSLSIQAGYSYEQYF. The CDR3 nucleotides are TGTGCCAGCAGTTTATCTATCCAGGCGGGATACTCCTACGAGCAGTACTTC. V is TRBV27 and J is TRBJ2-7; weak D call: TRBD2 (6 bases). V was pared by 0 bases and J by 0 bases, with 15 bases between. The CDR3 runs 17 residues. The germline gives CDR1 MNHEY, CDR2 SMNVEV (reference sequence).

The chain uses TRBV4-1 and TRBJ1-1; 8 nucleotides match TRBD1. V lost 2 bases and J lost 3; bases outside the gene matches: 5. This CDR3 has 15 amino acids. Germline lookup yields CDR1 MGHRA and CDR2 YSYEKL. CDR3 sequence reads: CASSQPDRGYTEAFF. The DNA of the CDR3 is TGCGCCAGCAGCCAACCCGACAGGGGTTACACTGAAGCTTTCTTT.

The sample holds one count of this clonotype. This chain uses TRBV29-1 with TRBJ2-7; D possibly corresponds to TRBD2 (5 bases). Trimming took off 8 bases at V and 0 bases at J, with 14 bases between the two ends. This CDR3 has 13 residues. Germline V lookup: CDR1 SQVTM, CDR2 ANQGSEA. CDR3 bases: TGCAGCTCCCTGCGGACTCCCTCCTACGAGCAGTACTTC. Encoded protein: CSSLRTPSYEQYF.

The gene calls are TRBV4-2 and TRBJ2-7, with TRBD2 matching 11 bases. With V trimmed by 1 base and J by 4 bases, 12 bases remained unmatched. Germline CDR1 LGHNA, CDR2 YNFKEQ. CDR3 length equals 18 residues. The CDR3 loop reads CASSQALAGGPGVYEQYF. CDR3 coding DNA: TGTGCCAGCAGCCAAGCCCTAGCGGGAGGCCCCGGGGTTTACGAGCAGTACTTC.

This chain uses TRBV27 with TRBJ1-5; D might be TRBD1 (6 bases). Looked up from germline, CDR1 is MNHEY and CDR2 is SMNVEV (reference sequence). The V and J ends lost 6 bases and 4 bases respectively, with 19 bases between them. This CDR3 is 16 amino acids long. CDR3 nucleotide sequence: TGTGCCAGCAGGGGAAGGGGGAGCGCCCTTAATCAGCCCCAGCATTTT. Its protein is CASRGRGSALNQPQHF.

This clonotype was counted a single time. This chain links TRBV29-1 with TRBJ2-3; D uncertain. The CDR3 sequence is 12 residues long. Germline V gives CDR1 SQVTM, CDR2 ANQGSEA. V dropped 2 bases and J dropped 4 bases, with 7 bases sitting between them. The CDR3, as DNA: TGCAGCGTTGAAATAGGGCCAGATACGCAGTATTTT. It encodes CSVEIGPDTQYF.

J is TRBJ2-7 and V is TRBV5-6, with unresolved D. This CDR3 is 13 amino acids long. Looked up from germline, CDR1 is SGHDT and CDR2 is YYEEEE. V lost 0 bases and J lost 6, with 10 bases in between. The CDR3 sequence is CASSLGGSTEQYF. Written as DNA, the CDR3 is TGTGCCAGCAGCTTGGGTGGGTCCACCGAGCAGTACTTC. The full variable domain, rest sourced from reference TRBV5-6 and TRBJ2-7, is DAGVTQSPTHLIKTRGQQVTLRCSPKSGHDTVSWYQQALGQGPQFIFQYYEEEERQRGNFPDRFSGHQFPNYSSELNVNALLLGDSALYLCASSLGGSTEQYFGPGTRLTVT.

The chain is built from TRBV6-4 and TRBJ2-7; 10 bases match TRBD1. The CDR3 has 15 amino acids. CDR1 and CDR2 (germline): MRHNA, SNTAGT. V gave up 3 bases and J gave up 4 bases; unmatched junction bases: 6. The chain's CDR3 is CASSERDRGWYEQYF. Written as DNA, the CDR3 is TGTGCCAGCAGTGAAAGGGACAGGGGTTGGTACGAGCAGTACTTC.